This T cell receptor beta chain was identified in a study of OX40 agonist ivuxolimab in advanced cancers. About the research overall: Patients were infused with ivuxolimab every 2 weeks at 0.01 to 10 mg/kg.

Germline-derived CDR1 and CDR2 are MNHEY and SVGAGI. There are 15 residues in the CDR3. The ends were cut back, 4 bases at V and 2 bases at J, with 13 bases in the middle. Method: immunoSEQ multiplex PCR; TCRdb's copy keeps in-frame clones and lacks some. Counted here are some 45,000 clones, 75% to 90% occurring once; the ten biggest clones make up 4% to 5%. The chain has TRBV6-5 and TRBJ2-3; possibly TRBD1 for D (6 bases). The TCR originated in an adult with an advanced solid tumor such as melanoma, head and neck, liver or kidney cancer. The sequencing here drew on CD4+ or CD8+ T cells sorted from blood, taken in a trial of the OX40 agonist ivuxolimab. CDR3 sequence reads: CASSSGQTDTDTQYF. The CDR3 nucleotides read TGTGCCAGCAGTTCCGGACAGACAGACACAGATACGCAGTATTTT.